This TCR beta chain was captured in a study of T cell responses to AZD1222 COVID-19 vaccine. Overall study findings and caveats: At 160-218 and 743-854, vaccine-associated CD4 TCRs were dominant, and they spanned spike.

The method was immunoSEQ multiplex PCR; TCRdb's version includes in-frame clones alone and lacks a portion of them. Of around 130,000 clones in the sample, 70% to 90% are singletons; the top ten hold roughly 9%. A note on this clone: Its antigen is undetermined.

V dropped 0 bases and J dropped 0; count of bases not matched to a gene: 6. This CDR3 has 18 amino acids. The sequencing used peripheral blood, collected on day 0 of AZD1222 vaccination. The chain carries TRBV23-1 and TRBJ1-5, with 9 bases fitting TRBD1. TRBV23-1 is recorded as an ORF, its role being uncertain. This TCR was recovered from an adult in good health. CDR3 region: CASSQSDRGCDSNQPQHF. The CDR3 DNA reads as TGCGCCAGCAGTCAATCGGACAGGGGATGCGATAGCAATCAGCCCCAGCATTTT.